This passage covers 21 T cell receptor beta chains from one sample sequenced in a study of identical twins. TCRdb analysed the 5' RACE reads with MiXCR anew, one entry per CDR3 protein. The table records 570,000 or so distinct CDR3 sequences, roughly 9.9% of them present only once. The sample also formed part of further work on yellow fever vaccine responses in identical twins.

Specimen: PBMCs. Every receptor here comes from a woman aged 18-30 years in good health.

This clonotype was seen more than once but under ten times. The chain recombines TRBV7-9 with TRBJ2-7; weak D call: TRBD1 (6 bases). V lost 5 bases to trimming and J lost 1 base, with 9 bases between them. The CDR3 spans 13 residues. The germline CDR1 and CDR2 sequences are SEHNR and FQNEAQ (reference sequence). CDR3 in amino acids: CASSGTISYEQYF. CDR3 nucleotides: TGTGCCAGCAGCGGGACAATTTCCTACGAGCAGTACTTC.

This clonotype has more than one count but fewer than ten. The rearrangement joins TRBV12-3 or TRBV12-4 to TRBJ2-1; D is tentatively TRBD1 or TRBD2 (5 bases each). CDR3 size: 13 residues. The V end was cut by 6 bases, the J end by 8 bases, with 14 bases between. Written as DNA, the CDR3 is TGTGCCAGCAGCCCGGTAGGGGACGATGAGCAGTTCTTC. It yields the protein CASSPVGDDEQFF.

This clonotype has just a few counts. The chain has TRBV5-1 and TRBJ1-2, with unresolved D. V was pared by 0 bases and J by 1 base, with 7 bases between. From germline, CDR1 is SGHRS and CDR2 YFSETQ. This CDR3 contains 14 residues. CDR3 protein: CASSLGQINYGYTF. Written as DNA, the CDR3 is TGCGCCAGCAGCTTGGGCCAGATTAACTATGGCTACACCTTC.

The V and J genes are TRBV12-3 or TRBV12-4 and TRBJ1-6; 9 nucleotides align to TRBD1. The V gene end was trimmed by 3 bases and the J gene end by 7 bases; junction bases not matched to a gene: 4. The CDR3 consists of 15 residues. This chain's CDR3 is CASSLGTGQNSPLHF. The CDR3 DNA reads as TGTGCCAGCAGTTTGGGGACAGGGCAAAATTCACCCCTCCACTTT.

The V call is TRBV6-5, the J call TRBJ2-7; 8 bases align to TRBD2. Losses at the gene ends were 2 bases for V and 5 bases for J; bases not matched to a gene: 8. This CDR3 contains 15 residues. Germline V lookup: CDR1 MNHEY, CDR2 SVGAGI. The CDR3 here is CASSYAAGESDEQYF. CDR3 sequence (DNA): TGTGCCAGCAGTTACGCAGCGGGAGAGTCCGACGAGCAGTACTTC.

J is TRBJ2-7 and V is TRBV5-6; D possibly uses TRBD1 or TRBD2 (5 bases each). CDR3 size: 14 residues. Per the germline V gene, CDR1 is SGHDT and CDR2 is YYEEEE. Trimming removed 5 bases at V and 4 bases at J, with 16 bases between. CDR3 residues: CASRGRSGPYEQYF. CDR3 bases: TGTGCCAGCAGGGGACGTTCGGGCCCTTACGAGCAGTACTTC.

This clonotype was found many times. This sequence joins TRBV5-1 and TRBJ2-7; D unresolved. The V and J ends lost 0 bases and 2 bases respectively, with 15 bases between them. The CDR3 has 16 residues. CDR1 SGHRS and CDR2 YFSETQ come from the germline V gene. CDR3 coding DNA: TGCGCCAGCAGCTTGGGAGCGCAGCACCCTACCTACGAGCAGTACTTC. This codes for CASSLGAQHPTYEQYF.

The chain carries TRBV5-1 and TRBJ2-2; 9 bases are shared with TRBD2. The junction had 3 bases not matched to a gene; V was cut back by 0 bases and J by 6 bases. The CDR3 totals 15 residues. Germline V gene lookup returns CDR1 SGHRS and CDR2 YFSETQ. The CDR3 DNA reads TGCGCCAGCAGCTTGGCCCAGCGGGGGGCCGGGGAGCTGTTTTTT. This sequence encodes CASSLAQRGAGELFF.

The chain has TRBV7-9 and TRBJ2-7; D may be TRBD1 or TRBD2 (5 bases each). This CDR3 has 16 residues. CDR1 SEHNR and CDR2 FQNEAQ come from the germline V gene (reference sequence). V lost 5 bases and J 5 bases, leaving 22 bases between the germline ends. Written as DNA, the CDR3 is TGTGCCAGCAGCCTATCAGCTGTGGGGGAAGTCAACGAGCAGTACTTC. Protein product: CASSLSAVGEVNEQYF.

This clonotype was found a few times. The V call is TRBV5-1, the J call TRBJ1-1; maybe TRBD1 (5 bases). CDR1 is SGHRS, CDR2 YFSETQ, per germline. The V gene lost 4 bases and the J gene lost 8 bases, with 15 bases spanning the gap. The CDR3 totals 13 residues. The CDR3: CASSPWTEGEAFF. The CDR3 DNA reads as TGCGCCAGCAGCCCATGGACGGAGGGGGAAGCTTTCTTT.

V and J are TRBV19 and TRBJ2-7; 11 nucleotides line up with TRBD1. The CDR3 is 15 amino acids. CDR1 is LNHDA, CDR2 SQIVND, per germline (reference sequence). Trimming removed 4 bases from V and 7 bases from J; junction bases left unmatched: 9. The CDR3: CASSTRPGQGGEQYF. The CDR3 DNA follows: TGTGCCAGTAGTACCCGCCCGGGACAGGGGGGTGAGCAGTACTTC.

The sample holds a few counts of this clonotype. This chain connects TRBV5-1 to TRBJ2-3; D is unclear. Germline CDR1 is SGHRS and CDR2 is YFSETQ. V lost 0 bases, J lost 0 bases, and 8 bases lay in between. This CDR3 is 15 amino acids long. The CDR3, as DNA: TGCGCCAGCAGCTTGGATCCTAAAAGCACAGATACGCAGTATTTT. Protein: CASSLDPKSTDTQYF.

In regard to this clonotype: A clone one base away is much larger, so this may be a read error. The chain joins TRBV20-1 to TRBJ2-3, with a tentative D call TRBD2 (5 bases). The CDR3 loop spans 13 amino acids. CDR1 and CDR2 (germline): DFQATT, SNEGSKA (reference sequence). This CDR3 reads CSTRALNTDTQYF. CDR3 DNA sequence: TGCAGTACTAGAGCCCTGAACACAGATACGCAGTATTTT.

J is TRBJ2-6 and V is TRBV12-3 or TRBV12-4, with 9 nucleotides matching TRBD1. The CDR3 totals 17 residues. With 1 base clipped from V and 2 bases from J, the junction kept 3 bases outside the gene matches. The CDR3 region has the DNA TGTGCCAGCAGTTTAGACAGGGGGCGGGCTGGGGCCAACGTCCTGACTTTC. It translates to CASSLDRGRAGANVLTF.

The CDR3: CASSRGGSSDTQYF. CDR3 coding DNA: TGTGCCAGCAGCCGTGGCGGTTCAAGCGATACGCAGTATTTT. The chain employs TRBV11-2 and TRBJ2-3; no clear D gene. CDR1 and CDR2 from the germline V gene are SGHAT and FQNNGV. Trimming stripped 5 bases from V and 6 bases from J, with 15 bases between. The CDR3 is made up of 14 amino acids.

This clonotype was observed a handful of times. The chain is built from TRBV7-2 and TRBJ1-6, with D possibly TRBD1 on 5 matching bases. CDR3 size: 16 residues. The ends were cut back, 4 bases at V and 9 bases at J, with 19 bases in the middle. Germline V gives CDR1 SGHTA, CDR2 FQGNSA. The CDR3 region is CASSSNGRGLGSPLHF. CDR3 nucleotide sequence: TGTGCCAGCAGCTCTAATGGGAGGGGTCTGGGTTCACCCCTCCACTTT.

This clonotype has ten or more counts. V gene TRBV7-2 combines with J gene TRBJ1-5; D is undetermined. This CDR3 contains 13 residues. CDR1 is SGHTA and CDR2 is FQGNSA in the germline V gene. V was shortened by 2 bases and J by 7 bases, with 9 bases between the two germline ends. The CDR3 DNA sequence: TGTGCCAGCAGCTTACGCGGTGGCCAGCCCCAGCATTTT. Encoded protein: CASSLRGGQPQHF.

This clonotype was seen many times. The chain combines TRBV7-3 with TRBJ2-2; either TRBD1 or TRBD2 may fit D (5 bases each). The CDR3 is made up of 13 amino acids. Germline V lookup: CDR1 SGHTA, CDR2 FQGTGA. The germline V and J ends were trimmed by 5 bases and 7 bases, with 11 bases remaining between them. CDR3 bases: TGTGCCAGCAGCCCCGGGACGTACGGGGAGCTGTTTTTT. Its translation is CASSPGTYGELFF.

This clonotype has at least ten counts. This rearrangement joins TRBV4-2 to TRBJ2-1; 12 nucleotides align to TRBD2. From germline, CDR1 is LGHNA and CDR2 YNFKEQ. The V and J ends lost 0 bases and 5 bases, in that order; junction bases with no gene match: 2. The CDR3 runs 16 residues. CDR3 region: CASSQEWTSGNNEQFF. The DNA for the CDR3 is TGTGCCAGCAGCCAAGAGTGGACTAGCGGGAACAATGAGCAGTTCTTC.

The rearrangement uses TRBV12-3 or TRBV12-4 and TRBJ2-7, with 9 positions matching TRBD2. The CDR3 is made up of 14 amino acids. Germline trimming cut 6 bases from V and 3 bases from J; bases unmatched to any gene: 6. CDR3 sequence reads: CASRYSGSGYEQYF. The CDR3 nucleotides read TGTGCCAGCAGATATAGCGGGAGTGGCTACGAGCAGTACTTC.

The genes are TRBV30 and TRBJ2-1; unclear D gene. V was clipped by 6 bases and J by 0 bases, with 12 bases between them. The CDR3 totals 14 residues. Germline values: CDR1 GTSNPN, CDR2 SVGIG (reference sequence). CDR3 residues: CACNWASSYNEQFF. The CDR3, as DNA: TGTGCCTGTAATTGGGCGAGCTCCTACAATGAGCAGTTCTTC.